Listed here is a single T cell receptor beta chain. Antigen unknown. The data stem from a study of T cell responses to AZD1222 COVID-19 vaccine. Study-level points and caveats: The span of vaccine-associated CD4 TCRs extended across spike, with dominance at 160-218 and 743-854.

Germline lookup yields CDR1 SGHNT and CDR2 YYREEE (reference sequence). Trimming took 1 base from V and 0 from J; bases not matched to a gene: 5. CDR3 length: 17 residues. Produced via immunoSEQ multiplex PCR; TCRdb's table is partial and in-frame only. The sample consists of about 53,000 clones, roughly 83% of them appearing once. V is TRBV5-4 and J is TRBJ1-4, with 8 bases fitting TRBD1. The TCR originated in an adult in good health. Sequences were derived from peripheral blood, sampled on day 0 of AZD1222 vaccination. The CDR3 loop reads CASSLTTTGATNEKLFF. DNA for the CDR3: TGTGCCAGCAGCTTGACAACGACAGGGGCAACTAATGAAAAACTGTTTTTT.